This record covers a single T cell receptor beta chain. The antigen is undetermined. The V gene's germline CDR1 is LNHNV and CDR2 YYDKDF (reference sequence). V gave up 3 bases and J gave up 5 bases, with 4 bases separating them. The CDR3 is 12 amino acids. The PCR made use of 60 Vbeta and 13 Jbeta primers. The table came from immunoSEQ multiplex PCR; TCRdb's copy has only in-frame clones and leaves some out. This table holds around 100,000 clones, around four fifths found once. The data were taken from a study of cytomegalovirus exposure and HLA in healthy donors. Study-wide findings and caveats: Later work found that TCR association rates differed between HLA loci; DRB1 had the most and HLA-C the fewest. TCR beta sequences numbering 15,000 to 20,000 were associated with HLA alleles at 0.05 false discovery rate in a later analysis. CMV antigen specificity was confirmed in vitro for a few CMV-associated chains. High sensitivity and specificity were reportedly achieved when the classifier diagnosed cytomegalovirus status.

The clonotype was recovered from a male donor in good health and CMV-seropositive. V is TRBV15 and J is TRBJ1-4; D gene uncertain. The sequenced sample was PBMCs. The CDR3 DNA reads TGTGCCACCAGCAGCGCGAATGAAAAACTGTTTTTT. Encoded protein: CATSSANEKLFF.